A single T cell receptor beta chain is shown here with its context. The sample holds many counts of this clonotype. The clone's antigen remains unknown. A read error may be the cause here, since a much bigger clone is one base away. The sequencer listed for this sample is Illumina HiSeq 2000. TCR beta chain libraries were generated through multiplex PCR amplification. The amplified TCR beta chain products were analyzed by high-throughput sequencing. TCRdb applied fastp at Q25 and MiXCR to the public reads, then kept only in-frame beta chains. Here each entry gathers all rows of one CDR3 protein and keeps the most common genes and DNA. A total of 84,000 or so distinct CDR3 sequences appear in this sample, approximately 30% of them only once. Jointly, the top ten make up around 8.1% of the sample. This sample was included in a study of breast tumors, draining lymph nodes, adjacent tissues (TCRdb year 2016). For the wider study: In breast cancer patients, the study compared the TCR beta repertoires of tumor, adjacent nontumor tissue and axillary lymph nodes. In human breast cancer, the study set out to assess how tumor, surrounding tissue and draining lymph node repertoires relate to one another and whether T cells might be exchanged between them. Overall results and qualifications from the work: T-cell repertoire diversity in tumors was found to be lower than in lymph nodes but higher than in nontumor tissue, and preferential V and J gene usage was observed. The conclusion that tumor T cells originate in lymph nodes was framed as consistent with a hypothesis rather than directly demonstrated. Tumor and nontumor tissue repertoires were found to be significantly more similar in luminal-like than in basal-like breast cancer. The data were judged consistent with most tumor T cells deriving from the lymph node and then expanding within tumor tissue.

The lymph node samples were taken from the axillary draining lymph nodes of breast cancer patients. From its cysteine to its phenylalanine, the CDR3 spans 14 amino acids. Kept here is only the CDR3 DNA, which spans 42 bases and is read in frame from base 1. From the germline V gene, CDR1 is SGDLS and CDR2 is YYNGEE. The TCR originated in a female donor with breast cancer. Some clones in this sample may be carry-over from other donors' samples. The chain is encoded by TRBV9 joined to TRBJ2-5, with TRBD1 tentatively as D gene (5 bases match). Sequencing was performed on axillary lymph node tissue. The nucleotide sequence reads TGTGCCAGCAGCGTAGGGCAGGGCCTAGAGACCCAGTCCTTC. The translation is CASSVGQGLETQSF.